Listed below are T cell receptor beta chains from one sample, sequenced in a study of tumor-infiltrating lymphocytes in localized non-small cell lung cancer. This table comes from immunoSEQ multiplex PCR, and its TCRdb copy is limited to in-frame clones, with some not included. The sample has about 16,000 clones, approximately 71% seen once. The sequencing input was lung tumor tissue. These receptors originate from a human donor with non-small cell lung cancer. Each CDR3 is given with its conserved first and last residue. The D gene is left open where the match is weak. Size values are once, few and many counts, or a class for expanded clones, and some rows have none.

j_call,cdr3_length,clone_size,v_call,d_call,cdr3_aa,cdr3_nt
TRBJ2-1,16,.,TRBV5-1,TRBD2,CASSLARRGGGNEQFF,TGCGCCAGCAGCTTGGCGAGGCGGGGGGGCGGCAATGAGCAGTTCTTC
TRBJ2-7,13,.,TRBV30,TRBD1,CAWSATGGYEQYF,TGTGCCTGGAGTGCGACAGGGGGCTACGAGCAGTACTTC
TRBJ1-2,14,.,TRBV18,.,CASSSGEGSGGYTF,TGTGCCAGCTCGTCCGGGGAGGGGAGCGGCGGCTACACCTTC
TRBJ1-1,15,few,TRBV7-2,TRBD1,CASSPIQGPEGEAFF,TGTGCCAGCAGCCCTATACAGGGGCCGGAGGGTGAAGCTTTCTTT
TRBJ1-2,13,.,TRBV12-5,.,CASGLALFRGYTF,TGTGCTAGTGGTTTGGCTCTATTCCGTGGCTACACCTTC
TRBJ2-7,15,.,TRBV11-3,.,CASSPRTRYVDEQYF,TGTGCCAGCAGCCCGAGGACCCGGTATGTTGACGAGCAGTACTTC
TRBJ2-5,14,.,TRBV5-6,TRBD2,CASSPTSAQETQYF,TGTGCCAGCAGCCCGACTAGCGCCCAAGAGACCCAGTACTTC
TRBJ2-5,11,.,TRBV20-1,.,CSARVLETQYF,TGCAGTGCTAGAGTCTTGGAGACCCAGTACTTC
TRBJ2-4,12,.,TRBV5-6,.,CASSLEGGAKYF,TGTGCCAGCAGCTTGGAGGGGGGGGCCAAGTACTTC
TRBJ1-4,14,.,TRBV28,TRBD1,CASSTTGGNEKLFF,TGTGCCAGCAGCACAACAGGGGGTAATGAAAAACTGTTTTTT
TRBJ2-1,15,medium-sized,TRBV18,.,CASSPPVPGSGEQFF,TGTGCCAGCTCACCACCGGTCCCAGGGTCAGGTGAGCAGTTCTTC
TRBJ2-2,15,.,TRBV10-2,TRBD2,CASSESVAGDGELFF,TGCGCCAGCAGTGAGTCGGTAGCGGGGGACGGGGAGCTGTTTTTT
TRBJ2-7,12,.,TRBV5-1,TRBD1,CASSPDRAEQYF,TGCGCCAGCAGCCCGGACAGGGCGGAGCAGTACTTC
TRBJ2-7,16,.,TRBV5-1,.,CASSLAEGPFSYEQYF,TGCGCCAGCAGCTTGGCGGAGGGGCCATTCTCCTACGAGCAGTACTTC
TRBJ1-2,15,medium-sized,TRBV9,.,CASSVGGPLNYGYTF,TGTGCCAGCAGCGTAGGTGGTCCCCTTAACTATGGCTACACCTTC
TRBJ1-1,13,.,TRBV11-3,.,CASSHIGNTEAFF,TGTGCCAGCAGCCATATAGGGAACACTGAAGCTTTCTTT
TRBJ2-7,13,large,TRBV10-2,.,CASSESPRYFEYF,TGCGCCAGCAGTGAATCCCCCAGGTATTTTGAGTACTTC
TRBJ2-1,11,.,TRBV6-5,.,CASSYRREQFF,TGTGCCAGCAGTTACCGACGGGAGCAGTTCTTC
TRBJ2-7,14,.,TRBV6-5,.,CASSSAHQAYEQYF,TGTGCCAGCAGTTCTGCCCACCAGGCCTACGAGCAGTACTTC
TRBJ2-1,15,few,TRBV6-1,.,CASSSGGGRYNEQFF,TGTGCCAGCTCCTCAGGGGGGGGCCGGTACAATGAGCAGTTCTTC
TRBJ1-3,13,.,TRBV29-1,TRBD1,CSVLGQYGNTIYF,TGCAGCGTCCTGGGACAGTATGGAAACACCATATATTTT
TRBJ1-6,15,medium-sized,TRBV7-2,.,CASSLSVDYNSPLHF,TGTGCCAGCAGCTTATCGGTAGACTATAATTCACCCCTCCACTTT
TRBJ1-2,20,.,TRBV4-1,TRBD1,CASSQDRSRTGRMLDYGYTF,TGCGCCAGCAGCCAAGACCGATCCAGGACAGGGAGGATGCTAGACTATGGCTACACCTTC
TRBJ2-7,15,.,TRBV28,TRBD1,CASTLTGGLSYEQYF,TGTGCCAGCACTCTTACAGGGGGCCTCTCCTACGAGCAGTACTTC
TRBJ2-1,15,.,TRBV21-1,.,CASSSWTSNSNEQFF,TGTGCCAGCAGCAGCTGGACTAGCAACAGCAATGAGCAGTTCTTC
TRBJ2-7,15,.,TRBV11-3,.,CASSLGSGGSYEQYF,TGTGCCAGCAGCTTAGGATCCGGGGGCTCCTACGAGCAGTACTTC
TRBJ1-5,13,few,TRBV30,.,CAWSVEGNQPQHF,TGTGCCTGGAGTGTAGAGGGCAATCAGCCCCAGCATTTT
TRBJ2-2,16,few,TRBV11-3,.,CASSFRSGLLFGELFF,TGTGCCAGCAGCTTTAGGTCTGGACTCCTCTTCGGGGAGCTGTTTTTT
TRBJ1-2,13,few,TRBV28,.,CASSPRFNYGYTF,TGTGCCAGCAGCCCCAGATTTAACTATGGCTACACCTTC
TRBJ2-3,15,.,TRBV4-2,TRBD2,CASSQEAGAADTQYF,TGTGCCAGCAGCCAAGAAGCGGGGGCGGCAGATACGCAGTATTTT
TRBJ1-2,13,once,TRBV5-1,.,CASSSGDNYGYTF,TGCGCCAGCAGCTCCGGGGACAACTATGGCTACACCTTC
TRBJ2-1,13,.,TRBV4-2,.,CASSQDWGGEQFF,TGTGCCAGCAGCCAAGATTGGGGCGGTGAGCAGTTCTTC
TRBJ1-1,14,.,TRBV27,.,CASSSRRWNTEAFF,TGTGCCAGCAGTTCGCGGAGATGGAACACTGAAGCTTTCTTT
TRBJ2-3,10,.,TRBV18,TRBD2,CASSREGLVF,TGTGCCAGCTCACGGGAGGGGCTGGTGTTT
TRBJ1-4,18,.,TRBV5-6,.,CASSLMRDGSGLGEKLFF,TGTGCCAGCAGCTTGATGCGGGATGGATCGGGGTTGGGTGAAAAACTGTTTTTT
TRBJ2-1,15,few,TRBV27,.,CASSPGTEAGNEQFF,TGTGCCAGCAGTCCCGGCACAGAAGCCGGTAATGAGCAGTTCTTC
TRBJ1-1,14,.,TRBV2,TRBD1,CASSRGQGNTEAFF,TGTGCCAGCAGCAGGGGGCAAGGGAACACTGAAGCTTTCTTT
TRBJ2-1,16,.,TRBV5-4,TRBD1,CASSPAPGQAVNEQFF,TGTGCCAGCAGTCCGGCGCCGGGACAGGCCGTAAATGAGCAGTTCTTC
TRBJ1-5,14,.,TRBV9,TRBD1,CASSEGQGNQPQHF,TGTGCCAGCAGCGAGGGACAGGGGAATCAGCCCCAGCATTTT
TRBJ2-7,13,.,TRBV11-2,.,CASSLDRGDEQYF,TGTGCCAGCAGCTTAGATCGAGGGGACGAGCAGTACTTC
TRBJ2-2,15,.,TRBV7-9,TRBD1,CASSPLQGATGELFF,TGTGCCAGCAGCCCGCTACAGGGGGCTACCGGGGAGCTGTTTTTT
TRBJ2-5,14,.,TRBV4-2,.,CASSRNSGPETQYF,TGTGCCAGCAGCCGAAATAGCGGCCCAGAGACCCAGTACTTC
TRBJ1-5,13,.,TRBV4-2,.,CASSQDGDQPQHF,TGTGCCAGCAGCCAAGATGGGGATCAGCCCCAGCATTTT
TRBJ2-2,18,.,TRBV7-2,TRBD2,CAVPSGLAGLTNTGELFF,TGTGCCGTTCCATCGGGACTAGCGGGCCTTACGAACACCGGGGAGCTGTTTTTT
TRBJ2-4,16,few,TRBV2,.,CASRATRTSAKNIQYF,TGTGCCAGCAGAGCAACCCGGACCTCAGCCAAAAACATTCAGTACTTC
TRBJ2-7,14,.,TRBV19,.,CARPPGHITGEQYF,TGTGCCAGGCCCCCGGGTCACATAACGGGGGAGCAGTACTTC
TRBJ2-1,13,.,TRBV7-2,TRBD2,CASRGAGDNEQFF,TGTGCCAGCAGAGGAGCGGGAGACAATGAGCAGTTCTTC
TRBJ1-1,17,.,TRBV10-1,.,CASSEGGGGGGNTEAFF,TGCGCCAGCAGTGAGGGTGGCGGGGGCGGAGGTAACACTGAAGCTTTCTTT
TRBJ1-1,10,.,TRBV20-1,.,CSASGAEAFF,TGCAGTGCTAGCGGGGCTGAAGCTTTCTTT
TRBJ1-5,18,.,TRBV30,TRBD1,CAWSAAGQGALTDQPQHF,TGTGCCTGGAGCGCGGCAGGACAGGGGGCTCTCACTGATCAGCCCCAGCATTTT
TRBJ1-1,12,few,TRBV11-1,.,CASSHHSAEAFF,TGTGCCAGCAGTCACCACTCGGCTGAAGCTTTCTTT
TRBJ1-2,13,.,TRBV11-2,.,CASSVDKPHGYTF,TGTGCCAGCAGCGTCGACAAGCCCCATGGCTACACCTTC
TRBJ1-1,14,.,TRBV28,.,CASSLIARHTEAFF,TGTGCCAGCAGTTTAATAGCAAGGCACACTGAAGCTTTCTTT
TRBJ1-5,16,.,TRBV28,.,CASSLRGAGSHQPQHF,TGTGCCAGCAGTTTAAGAGGGGCGGGTTCCCATCAGCCCCAGCATTTT
TRBJ1-2,13,.,TRBV7-3,.,CASSLDRHEGYTF,TGTGCCAGCAGCCTGGACCGACATGAAGGCTACACCTTC
TRBJ2-1,16,few,TRBV7-3,TRBD2,CASSLYGTSGVYEQFF,TGTGCCAGCAGCCTCTATGGGACTAGCGGGGTGTATGAGCAGTTCTTC
TRBJ2-1,14,.,TRBV18,.,CASSSGYTYNEQFF,TGTGCCAGCTCTTCAGGTTATACCTACAATGAGCAGTTCTTC
TRBJ2-6,14,.,TRBV29-1,TRBD1,CSVATGAGANVLTF,TGCAGCGTCGCGACAGGGGCTGGGGCCAACGTCCTGACTTTC
TRBJ2-1,14,.,TRBV11-2,TRBD1,CASSGQTGGNEQFF,TGTGCCAGCAGCGGCCAGACAGGGGGCAATGAGCAGTTCTTC